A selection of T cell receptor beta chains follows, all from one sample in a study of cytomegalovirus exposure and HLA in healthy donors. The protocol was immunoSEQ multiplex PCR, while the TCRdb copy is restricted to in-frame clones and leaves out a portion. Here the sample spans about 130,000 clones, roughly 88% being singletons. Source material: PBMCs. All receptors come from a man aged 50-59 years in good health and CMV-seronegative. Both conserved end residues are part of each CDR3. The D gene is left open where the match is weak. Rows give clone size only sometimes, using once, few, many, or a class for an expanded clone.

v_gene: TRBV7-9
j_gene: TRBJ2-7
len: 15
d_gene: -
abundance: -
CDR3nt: TGTGCCAGCAGCTCGCGAGACAACTGGGAGGTCGAGCAGTACTTC
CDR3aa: CASSSRDNWEVEQYF

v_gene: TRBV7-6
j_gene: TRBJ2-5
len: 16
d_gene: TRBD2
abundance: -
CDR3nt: TGTGCCAGCAGCTTAGGACTAGCGGGGGATCAAGAGACCCAGTACTTC
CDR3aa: CASSLGLAGDQETQYF

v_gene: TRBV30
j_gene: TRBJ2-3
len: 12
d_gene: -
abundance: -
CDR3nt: TGTGCCTGGAGTGCCAGCGGGGATACGCAGTATTTT
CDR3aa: CAWSASGDTQYF

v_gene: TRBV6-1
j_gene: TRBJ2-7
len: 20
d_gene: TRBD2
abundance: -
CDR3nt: TGTGCCAGCAGTGCCCCTAAAGGGGGGGTAGGACTAGCCTCTATCTCCGAGCAGTACTTC
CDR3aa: CASSAPKGGVGLASISEQYF

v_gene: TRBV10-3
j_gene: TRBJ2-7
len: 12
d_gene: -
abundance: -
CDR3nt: TGTGCCATTCAGGGGAATCAGTACGAGCAGTACTTC
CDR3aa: CAIQGNQYEQYF

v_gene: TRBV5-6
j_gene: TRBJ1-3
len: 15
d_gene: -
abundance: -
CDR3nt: TGTGCCAGCACCCTGGCAGGTGATTCTGGAAACACCATATATTTT
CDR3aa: CASTLAGDSGNTIYF

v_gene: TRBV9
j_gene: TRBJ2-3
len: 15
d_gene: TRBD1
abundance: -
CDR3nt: TGTGCCAGCAGCGCACGGACAGGGCACACAGATACGCAGTATTTT
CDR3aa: CASSARTGHTDTQYF

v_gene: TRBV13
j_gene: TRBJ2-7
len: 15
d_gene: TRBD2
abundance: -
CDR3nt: TGTGCCAGCCACTTATCCGCGGGGGGGCTTTACGAGCAGTACTTC
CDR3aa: CASHLSAGGLYEQYF

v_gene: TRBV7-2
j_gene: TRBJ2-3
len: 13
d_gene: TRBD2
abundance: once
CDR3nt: TGTGCCAGCAGGGGACTAGCGGGCGATACGCAGTATTTT
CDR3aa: CASRGLAGDTQYF

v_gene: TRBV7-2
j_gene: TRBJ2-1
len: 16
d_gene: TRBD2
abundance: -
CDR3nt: TGTGCCAGCAGCGACCAGCGGGGGGGCTCCTACAATGAGCAGTTCTTC
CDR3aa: CASSDQRGGSYNEQFF

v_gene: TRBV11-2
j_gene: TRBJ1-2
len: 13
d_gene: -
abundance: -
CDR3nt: TGTGCCAGCAGCTTAGGAACAGTTTATGGCTACACCTTC
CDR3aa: CASSLGTVYGYTF

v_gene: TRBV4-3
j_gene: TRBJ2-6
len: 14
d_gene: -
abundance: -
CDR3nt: TGCGCCAGCAGCCAAGATGGACAGGGAGGGGTCCTGACTTTC
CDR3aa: CASSQDGQGGVLTF

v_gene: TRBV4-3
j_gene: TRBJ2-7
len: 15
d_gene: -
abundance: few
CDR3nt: TGCGCCAGCAGCCAAGTTACGGACAGCGCCTACGAGCAGTACTTC
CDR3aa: CASSQVTDSAYEQYF

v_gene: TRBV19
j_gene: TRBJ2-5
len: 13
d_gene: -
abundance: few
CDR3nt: TGTGCCAGTAGAGGGACTTACCAAGAGACCCAGTACTTC
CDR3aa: CASRGTYQETQYF

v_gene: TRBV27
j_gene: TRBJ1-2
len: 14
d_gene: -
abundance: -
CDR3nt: TGTGCCAGCAGCAGAAACAGGGACCTCTATGGCTACACCTTC
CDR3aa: CASSRNRDLYGYTF

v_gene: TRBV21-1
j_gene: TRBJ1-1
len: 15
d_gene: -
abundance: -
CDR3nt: TGTGCCAGCAGCAAATATCTCCAGGGTAACACTGAAGCTTTCTTT
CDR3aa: CASSKYLQGNTEAFF

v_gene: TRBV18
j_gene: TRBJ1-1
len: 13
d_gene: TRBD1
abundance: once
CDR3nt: TGTGCCAGCTCACCACCCGGGACAGTTGAAGCTTTCTTT
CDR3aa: CASSPPGTVEAFF

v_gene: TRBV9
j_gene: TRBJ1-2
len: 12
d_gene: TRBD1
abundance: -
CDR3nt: TGTGCCAGCAGGGGACAGGGCTATGGCTACACCTTC
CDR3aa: CASRGQGYGYTF

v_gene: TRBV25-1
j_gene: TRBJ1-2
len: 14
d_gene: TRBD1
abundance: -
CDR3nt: TGTGCCAGCAGCCAAACAGGGGGGAACTATGGCTACACCTTC
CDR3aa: CASSQTGGNYGYTF

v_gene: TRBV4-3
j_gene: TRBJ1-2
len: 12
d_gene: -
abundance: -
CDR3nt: TGCGCCAGCAGCTCGCGGGGGGGTGGCTACACCTTC
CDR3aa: CASSSRGGGYTF

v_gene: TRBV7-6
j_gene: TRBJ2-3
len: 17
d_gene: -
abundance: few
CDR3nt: TGTGCCAGCAGCTTAGATCCGGTGCGGGGGCTCACAGATACGCAGTATTTT
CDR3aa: CASSLDPVRGLTDTQYF